Following are 20 T cell receptor beta chains from one sample sequenced in a study of prognosis after radiotherapy for stage I lung cancer. Using two-round multiplex PCR, the authors amplified TCR beta CDR3 from genomic DNA. TRBV and TRBJ genes each had their own specific primers in first-round PCR. TCRdb itself ran the multiplex PCR reads through MiXCR, one entry per CDR3 protein. The sample lists about 28,000 distinct CDR3 sequences, around 29% occurring once. Sample: PBMCs, taken before or after stereotactic body radiation therapy (not recorded which). The receptors derive from a donor over 45 with non-small cell lung cancer.

The J gene is TRBJ1-1, the V gene TRBV27; 7 positions agree with TRBD1. Trimming took 5 bases from V and 1 from J; bases not matched to a gene: 13. Germline V lookup: CDR1 MNHEY, CDR2 SMNVEV (reference sequence). The CDR3 is made up of 17 amino acids. This CDR3 is CASSPDPSDRENTEAFF. As DNA, the CDR3 is TGTGCCAGCAGTCCCGACCCCTCTGACAGGGAGAACACTGAAGCTTTCTTT.

This clonotype occurred many times. The chain carries TRBV3-1 and TRBJ2-3, with 9 positions matching TRBD2. In germline, CDR1 is LGHDT, CDR2 YNNKEL (reference sequence). The length of the CDR3 is 16 residues. The V gene end was trimmed by 4 bases and the J gene end by 8 bases; junction bases not matched to a gene: 13. The CDR3 DNA reads as TGTGCCAGCAGCCCCTCTCCTGTCCAGCGGGAGGTTACGCAGTATTTT. This codes for CASSPSPVQREVTQYF.

This clonotype has at least ten counts. V is TRBV4-1 and J is TRBJ2-3, with unresolved D. The germline V gene has CDR1 MGHRA and CDR2 YSYEKL. V lost 4 bases, J lost 4 bases, and 9 bases lay in between. There are 13 residues in the CDR3. The CDR3 nucleotides are TGCGCCAGCAGCCCCCGGGTCGCAGATACGCAGTATTTT. Translating gives CASSPRVADTQYF.

This clonotype came up many times. The V gene is TRBV7-9, the J gene TRBJ1-6; no definite D call. Germline V gives CDR1 SEHNR, CDR2 FQNEAQ (reference sequence). CDR3 length equals 14 residues. V lost 1 base and J 10 bases, leaving 11 bases between the germline ends. CDR3 sequence: CASSLDGMGSPLHF. The CDR3 DNA reads TGTGCCAGCAGCTTAGATGGTATGGGATCACCCCTCCACTTT.

This clonotype has ten or more counts. This chain uses TRBV20-1 with TRBJ1-6; 7 bases are a match to TRBD1. Germline V gene data show CDR1 as DFQATT and CDR2 as SNEGSKA (reference sequence). V trimming: 0 bases; J trimming: 0 bases; junction bases outside the gene matches: 5. This CDR3 contains 17 residues. The CDR3 sequence is CSARDPGGSSYNSPLHF. DNA for the CDR3: TGCAGTGCTAGAGACCCAGGGGGAAGCTCCTATAATTCACCCCTCCACTTT.

To note about this clonotype: At one end the junction does not follow the germline gene, possibly because of a read error. The chain links TRBV6-5 to TRBJ2-1; unclear D gene. From germline, CDR1 is MNHEY and CDR2 SVGAGI. This CDR3 region has 17 residues. CDR3 protein: CASSCSPNTDSYNEKFF. In DNA form, the CDR3 reads TGTGCCAGCAGTTGCTCACCAAATACCGACTCCTACAATGAGAAGTTCTTC.

This clonotype was counted at least ten times. The chain has TRBV7-2 and TRBJ2-3; 9 bases align to TRBD1. CDR3 size: 15 residues. Germline assignment: CDR1 SGHTA and CDR2 FQGNSA. V lost 0 bases to trimming and J lost 3 bases; unmatched junction nucleotides: 1. The CDR3 reads CASSLAGQGTDTQYF. CDR3 nucleotides: TGTGCCAGCAGCTTAGCGGGACAGGGTACAGATACGCAGTATTTT.

This clonotype occurred many times. The chain combines TRBV4-2 with TRBJ2-1; D call uncertain. Trimming removed 0 bases from V and 4 bases from J, with 7 bases in between. Per germline, CDR1 LGHNA and CDR2 YNFKEQ. The CDR3 is 14 amino acids. CDR3 residues: CASSQDLLYNEQFF. CDR3 in DNA: TGTGCCAGCAGCCAAGATCTTCTGTACAATGAGCAGTTCTTC.

Worth noting for this clonotype: This is likely an artifact of a read error, given a far larger clone one base away. The rearrangement uses TRBV6-9 and TRBJ2-5; TRBD1 or TRBD2 may be the D gene (6 bases each). Germline CDR1 MNHGY, CDR2 SVAAGI. The CDR3 is made up of 15 amino acids. This CDR3 reads CASRTGRGRTETQCF. In DNA, the CDR3 is TGTGCCAGCAGGACGGGACGGGGGCGTACAGAGACCCAGTGCTTC.

About this clonotype: This sequence may be a read error, since a much larger clone differs from it by one base. The chain carries TRBV6-1 and TRBJ1-4, with 9 bases identical to TRBD1. Germline V gene sequence: CDR1 MNHNS, CDR2 SASEGT. The V gene end was trimmed by 10 bases and the J gene end by 7 bases; junction bases not matched to a gene: 7. This CDR3 has 13 amino acids. Here the CDR3 reads CANTGQGPEKLFF. CDR3 nucleotides: TGTGCCAACACGGGACAGGGCCCTGAAAAACTGTTTTTT.

This clonotype was seen many times. This chain joins TRBV20-1 and TRBJ1-2; TRBD1 aligns across 8 bases. Looked up from germline, CDR1 is DFQATT and CDR2 is SNEGSKA (reference sequence). Germline trimming cut 6 bases from V and 3 bases from J; bases unmatched to any gene: 3. The CDR3 consists of 12 residues. The CDR3 is CSAPGQDYGYTF. The DNA for the CDR3 is TGCAGTGCCCCGGGACAGGACTATGGCTACACCTTC.

The table lists this clonotype with many counts. This sequence joins TRBV19 and TRBJ1-1; D may be TRBD1 (6 bases). The CDR3 spans 18 residues. Trimming cost V 7 bases and J 0 bases, with 24 bases left between them. Looked up from germline, CDR1 is LNHDA and CDR2 is SQIVND (reference sequence). Written as DNA, the CDR3 is TGTGCCAGTACCCTTGGGACACCTTTGGGGGCCATGAACACTGAAGCTTTCTTT. Translating it yields CASTLGTPLGAMNTEAFF. The complete variable domain, with remaining parts taken from reference TRBV19 and TRBJ1-1, reads DGGITQSPKYLFRKEGQNVTLSCEQNLNHDAMYWYRQDPGQGLRLIYYSQIVNDFQKGDIAEGYSVSREKKESFPLTVTSAQKNPTAFYLCASTLGTPLGAMNTEAFFGQGTRLTVV.

This clonotype came up many times. This chain joins TRBV20-1 and TRBJ2-3; the D is unclear. V was trimmed by 8 bases and J by 3 bases, leaving 9 bases between them. There are 11 residues in the CDR3. The germline V gene has CDR1 DFQATT and CDR2 SNEGSKA (reference sequence). CDR3: CSPSETDTQYF. The CDR3, as DNA: TGCAGTCCCAGTGAAACAGATACGCAGTATTTT.

This clonotype has a count of ten or more. This chain connects TRBV28 to TRBJ2-6, with 7 bases aligning to TRBD1. Germline assignment: CDR1 MDHEN and CDR2 SYDVKM. V was clipped by 8 bases and J by 5 bases; unmatched bases: 9. The CDR3 is 15 residues long. Written as DNA, the CDR3 is TGTGCCAGCCAAGACAGGGCCCTCTGGGCCAACGTCCTGACTTTC. Protein product: CASQDRALWANVLTF.

This clonotype is labeled as medium-sized. This chain links TRBV28 with TRBJ2-1, with D possibly TRBD2 on 7 matching bases. The CDR3 is 13 amino acids. The germline gives CDR1 MDHEN, CDR2 SYDVKM. V gave up 8 bases and J gave up 10 bases, with 18 bases separating them. The CDR3 DNA sequence: TGTGCCAGCTGGGGGCGGGGGATGGAAGAGCAGTTCTTC. Translation: CASWGRGMEEQFF. Full variable domain (rest looked up from reference TRBV28 and TRBJ2-1): DVKVTQSSRYLVKRTGEKVFLECVQDMDHENMFWYRQDPGLGLRLIYFSYDVKMKEKGDIPEGYSVSREKKERFSLILESASTNQTSMYLCASWGRGMEEQFFGPGTRLTVL.

At least ten counts were recorded for this clonotype. The rearrangement links TRBV5-6 to TRBJ2-7, with TRBD2 identical over 12 bases. The germline V gene encodes CDR1 SGHDT and CDR2 YYEEEE. This CDR3 spans 18 amino acids. Trimming cost V 0 bases and J 3 bases; bases outside gene matches: 10. The CDR3 nucleotides are TGTGCCAGCAGCTTGGGCCCCCCGACTAGCGGGAGTAGCTACGAGCAGTACTTC. This gives the protein CASSLGPPTSGSSYEQYF.

J is TRBJ2-7 and V is TRBV2; 7 bases agree with TRBD2. The CDR3 extends over 16 amino acids. In germline, CDR1 is SNHLY, CDR2 FYNNEI. V lost 6 bases and J lost 1; bases outside the gene matches: 12. Here the CDR3 reads CASSEPSGPISYEQYF. The CDR3 nucleotides are TGTGCCAGCAGCGAACCTAGCGGACCGATATCCTACGAGCAGTACTTC.

The table lists this clonotype with a few counts. A clone one base away is much larger, so this may be a read error. This chain joins TRBV12-3 or TRBV12-4 and TRBJ2-5; TRBD2 aligns across 9 bases. The CDR3 totals 16 residues. Written as DNA, the CDR3 is TGTGCCGGCAGTTTAGTAGCGGGGGCCCGCCAAGAGACCCAGTACTTC. Its protein product is CAGSLVAGARQETQYF.

CDR3 in amino acids: CSVALYKDGEAFF. In nucleotides, the CDR3 is TGCAGCGTTGCCCTCTACAAGGATGGTGAAGCTTTCTTT. The chain is built from TRBV29-1 and TRBJ1-1, with D unclear. The V end lost 4 bases, the J end lost 7 bases, and 16 bases lay between the germline ends. The CDR3 spans 13 residues. Germline V gene data show CDR1 as SQVTM and CDR2 as ANQGSEA.

The chain combines TRBV20-1 with TRBJ2-1; TRBD2 matches 7 bases. The germline V gene has CDR1 DFQATT and CDR2 SNEGSKA (reference sequence). Germline trimming cut 6 bases from V and 0 bases from J; bases unmatched to any gene: 8. The CDR3 extends over 15 amino acids. The DNA of the CDR3 is TGCAGTGCCCACCCAGGGAGGGGCTCCTACAATGAGCAGTTCTTC. Translation gives CSAHPGRGSYNEQFF.